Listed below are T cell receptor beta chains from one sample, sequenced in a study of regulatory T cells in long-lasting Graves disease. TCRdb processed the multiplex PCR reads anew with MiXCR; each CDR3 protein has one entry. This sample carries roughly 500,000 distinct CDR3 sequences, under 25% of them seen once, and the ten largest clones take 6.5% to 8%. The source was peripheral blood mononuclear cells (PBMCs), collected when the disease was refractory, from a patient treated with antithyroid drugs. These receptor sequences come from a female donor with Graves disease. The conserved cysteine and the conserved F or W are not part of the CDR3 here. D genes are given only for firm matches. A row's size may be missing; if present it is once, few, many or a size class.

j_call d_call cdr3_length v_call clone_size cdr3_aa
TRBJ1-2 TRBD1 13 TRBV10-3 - AISESGQGIFGYT
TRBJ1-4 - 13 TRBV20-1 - SAGRLETSNEKLF
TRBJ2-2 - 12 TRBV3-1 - ASRGVVSTGELF
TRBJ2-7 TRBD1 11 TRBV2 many ASNVGGPYEQY
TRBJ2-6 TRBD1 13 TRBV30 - AWADGQGIPNVLT
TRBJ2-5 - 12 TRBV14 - ASSQRRSQETQY
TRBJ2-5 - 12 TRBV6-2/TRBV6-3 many ASSATGSQRTQY
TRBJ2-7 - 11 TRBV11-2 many ASSPTMGRSGY
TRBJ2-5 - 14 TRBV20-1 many SARVGSLAGGRGQY
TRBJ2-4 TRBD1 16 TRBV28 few ASRRGTGGLIAKNIQY